The sequence of this T cell receptor (beta chain) was determined in a study of T-cell reconstitution after alpha-beta-depleted transplantation in children. Preparation of the TCRbeta library was carried out with unique molecular identifiers. From the PCR reads, TCRdb called clonotypes with MiXCR, one entry per CDR3 protein. The repertoire consists of about 870,000 distinct CDR3 sequences, with 15% to 20% occurring once and the leading ten covering around 5%. This CDR3 is 15 amino acids long. V was clipped by 3 bases and J by 1 base; unmatched bases: 5. Germline CDR1 reads SGHRS; CDR2 reads YFSETQ. This clonotype was counted many times. Its antigen remains unknown. Study outcomes and limitations: Two months or so post-transplant, alpha-beta T cells reportedly derived from several hundred expanded graft clones. Counts and diversity of T cells one year after transplant came mostly from newly produced T cells.

This receptor was identified in a male patient under 18 who had a stem cell transplant for acute lymphoblastic leukemia, so the T cells may come from the graft donor. The rearrangement links TRBV5-1 to TRBJ2-5; TRBD1 agrees at 8 bases. Here the sequenced sample was PBMCs, mostly from graft donor cells, taken 360 days after TCRalphabeta/CD19-depleted stem cell transplant. The DNA for the CDR3 is TGCGCCAGCAGCTGGGACAGGAGACGCCAAGAGACCCAGTACTTC. It translates to CASSWDRRRQETQYF. Based on the CDR3 plus reference TRBV5-1 and TRBJ2-5, the full variable domain is KAGVTQTPRYLIKTRGQQVTLSCSPISGHRSVSWYQQTPGQGLQFLFEYFSETQRNKGNFPGRFSGRQFSNSRSEMNVSTLELGDSALYLCASSWDRRRQETQYFGPGTRLLVL.